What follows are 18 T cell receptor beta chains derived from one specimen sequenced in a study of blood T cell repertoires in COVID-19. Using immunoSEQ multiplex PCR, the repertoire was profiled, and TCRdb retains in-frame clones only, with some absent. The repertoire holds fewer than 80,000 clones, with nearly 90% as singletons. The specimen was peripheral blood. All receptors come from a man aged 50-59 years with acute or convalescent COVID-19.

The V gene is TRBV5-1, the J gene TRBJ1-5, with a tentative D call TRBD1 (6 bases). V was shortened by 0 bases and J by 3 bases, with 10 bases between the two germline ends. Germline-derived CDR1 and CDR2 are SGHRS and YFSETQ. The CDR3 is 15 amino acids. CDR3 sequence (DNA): TGCGCCAGCAGCTTGGCAGGGGACCACAATCAGCCCCAGCATTTT. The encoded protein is CASSLAGDHNQPQHF.

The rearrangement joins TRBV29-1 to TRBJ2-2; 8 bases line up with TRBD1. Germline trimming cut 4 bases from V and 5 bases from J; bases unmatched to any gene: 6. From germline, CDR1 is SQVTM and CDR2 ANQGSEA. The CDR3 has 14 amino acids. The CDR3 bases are TGCAGCGTTGGGACAGGGCTTATGACCGGGGAGCTGTTTTTT. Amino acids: CSVGTGLMTGELFF.

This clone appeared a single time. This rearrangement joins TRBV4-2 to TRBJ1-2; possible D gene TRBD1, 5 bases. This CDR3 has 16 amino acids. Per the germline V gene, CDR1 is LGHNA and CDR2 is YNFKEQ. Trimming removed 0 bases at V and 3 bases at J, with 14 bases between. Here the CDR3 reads CASSQESGGIDYGYTF. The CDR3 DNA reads TGTGCCAGCAGCCAAGAATCCGGGGGAATCGACTATGGCTACACCTTC.

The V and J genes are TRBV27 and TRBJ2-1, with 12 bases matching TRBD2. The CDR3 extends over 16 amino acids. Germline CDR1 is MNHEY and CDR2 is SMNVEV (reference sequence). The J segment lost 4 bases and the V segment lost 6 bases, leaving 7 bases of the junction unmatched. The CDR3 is CASRTTGTSGYNEQFF. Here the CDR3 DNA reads TGTGCCAGCAGAACTACCGGGACTAGCGGGTACAATGAGCAGTTCTTC.

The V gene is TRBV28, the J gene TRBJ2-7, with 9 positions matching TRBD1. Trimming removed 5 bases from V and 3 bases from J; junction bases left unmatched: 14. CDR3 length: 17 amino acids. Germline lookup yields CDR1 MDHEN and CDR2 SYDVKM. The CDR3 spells CASSPSRGQGRGYEQYF. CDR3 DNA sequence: TGTGCCAGCAGTCCAAGTCGGGGACAGGGAAGGGGCTACGAGCAGTACTTC.

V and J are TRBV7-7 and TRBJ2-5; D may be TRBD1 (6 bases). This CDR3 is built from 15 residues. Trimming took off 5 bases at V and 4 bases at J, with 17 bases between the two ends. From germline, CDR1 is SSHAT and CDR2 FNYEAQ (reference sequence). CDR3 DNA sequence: TGTGCCAGCAGCCAATTAACAGGGCGAGGAGAGACCCAGTACTTC. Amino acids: CASSQLTGRGETQYF.

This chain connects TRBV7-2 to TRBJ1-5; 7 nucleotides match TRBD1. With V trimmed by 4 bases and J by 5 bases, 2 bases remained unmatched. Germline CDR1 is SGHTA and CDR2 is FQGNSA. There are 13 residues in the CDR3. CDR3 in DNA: TGTGCCAGCAGCTATCAGGGGGATCAGCCCCAGCATTTT. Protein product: CASSYQGDQPQHF.

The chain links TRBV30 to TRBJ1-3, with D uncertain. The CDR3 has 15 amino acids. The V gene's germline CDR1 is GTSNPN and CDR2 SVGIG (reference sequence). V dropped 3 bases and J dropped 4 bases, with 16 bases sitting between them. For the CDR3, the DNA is TGTGCCTGGAGCTTGTCGGGTATGAGGGGAAACACCATATATTTT. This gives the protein CAWSLSGMRGNTIYF. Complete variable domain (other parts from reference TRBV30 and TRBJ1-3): SQTIHQWPATLVQPVGSPLSLECTVEGTSNPNLYWYRQAAGRGLQLLFYSVGIGQISSEVPQNLSASRPQDRQFILSSKKLLLSDSGFYLCAWSLSGMRGNTIYFGEGSWLTVV.

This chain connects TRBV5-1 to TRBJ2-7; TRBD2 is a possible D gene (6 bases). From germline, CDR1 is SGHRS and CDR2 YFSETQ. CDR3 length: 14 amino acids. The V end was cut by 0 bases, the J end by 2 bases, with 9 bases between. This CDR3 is CASSLEAGPYEQYF. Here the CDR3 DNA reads TGCGCCAGCAGCTTGGAGGCGGGACCCTACGAGCAGTACTTC.

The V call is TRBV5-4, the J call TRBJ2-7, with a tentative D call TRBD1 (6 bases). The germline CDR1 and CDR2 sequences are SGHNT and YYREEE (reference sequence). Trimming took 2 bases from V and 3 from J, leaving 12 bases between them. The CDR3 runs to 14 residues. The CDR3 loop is CASSLPGTLYEQYF. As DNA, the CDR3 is TGTGCCAGCAGCTTACCCGGGACACTCTACGAGCAGTACTTC.

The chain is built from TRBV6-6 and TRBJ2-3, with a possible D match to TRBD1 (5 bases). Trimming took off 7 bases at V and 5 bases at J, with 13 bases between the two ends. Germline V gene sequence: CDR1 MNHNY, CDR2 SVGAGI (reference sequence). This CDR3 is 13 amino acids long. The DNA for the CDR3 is TGTGCCAGCACCCGGATAACAGGAGATACGCAGTATTTT. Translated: CASTRITGDTQYF.

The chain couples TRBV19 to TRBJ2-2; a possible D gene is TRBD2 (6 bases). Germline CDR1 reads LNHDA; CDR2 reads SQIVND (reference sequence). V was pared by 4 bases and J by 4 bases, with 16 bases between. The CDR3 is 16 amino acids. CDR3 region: CASSNWDSVSTGELFF. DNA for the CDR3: TGTGCCAGTAGTAACTGGGACTCTGTGAGCACCGGGGAGCTGTTTTTT.

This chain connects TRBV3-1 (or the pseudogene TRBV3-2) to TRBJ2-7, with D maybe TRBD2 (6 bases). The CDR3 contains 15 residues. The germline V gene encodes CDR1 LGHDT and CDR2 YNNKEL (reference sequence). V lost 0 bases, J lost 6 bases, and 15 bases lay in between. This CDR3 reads CASSQDVGTEGEQYF. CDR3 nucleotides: TGTGCCAGCAGCCAAGATGTCGGGACTGAGGGCGAGCAGTACTTC.

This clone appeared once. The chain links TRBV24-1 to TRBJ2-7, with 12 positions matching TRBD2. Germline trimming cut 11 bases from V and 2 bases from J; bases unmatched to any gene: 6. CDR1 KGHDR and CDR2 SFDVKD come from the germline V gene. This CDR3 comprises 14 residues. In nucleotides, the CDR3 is TGTGCCAGAGGGGGACTAGCGGGTCCCTACGAGCAGTACTTC. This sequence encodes CARGGLAGPYEQYF.

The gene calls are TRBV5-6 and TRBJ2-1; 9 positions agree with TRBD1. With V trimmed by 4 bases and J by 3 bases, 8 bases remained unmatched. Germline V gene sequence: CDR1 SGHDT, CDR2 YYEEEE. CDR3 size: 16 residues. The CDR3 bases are TGTGCCAGCAGCCCCGGGGCGGGACAGGGCTACAATGAGCAGTTCTTC. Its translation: CASSPGAGQGYNEQFF.

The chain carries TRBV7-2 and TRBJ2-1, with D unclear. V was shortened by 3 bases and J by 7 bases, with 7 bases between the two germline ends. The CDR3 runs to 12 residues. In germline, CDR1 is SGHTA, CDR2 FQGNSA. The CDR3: CASSFVQNEQFF. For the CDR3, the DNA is TGTGCCAGCAGCTTTGTACAAAATGAGCAGTTCTTC.

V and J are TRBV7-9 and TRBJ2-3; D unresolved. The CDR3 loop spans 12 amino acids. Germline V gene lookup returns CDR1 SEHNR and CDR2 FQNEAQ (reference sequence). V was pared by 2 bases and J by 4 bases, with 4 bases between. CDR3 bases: TGTGCCAGCAGCTTACTATCAGATACGCAGTATTTT. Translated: CASSLLSDTQYF.

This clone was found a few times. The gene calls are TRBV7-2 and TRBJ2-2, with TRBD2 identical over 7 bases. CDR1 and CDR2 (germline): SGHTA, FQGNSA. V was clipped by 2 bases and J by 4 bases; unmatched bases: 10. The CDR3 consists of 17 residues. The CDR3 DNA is TGTGCCAGCAGCTTATACAGCCGGGGGGTAGGCACCGGGGAGCTGTTTTTT. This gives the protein CASSLYSRGVGTGELFF.